This TCR beta chain emerged from a study of post-analysis software for immune sequencing data. Study details: Relapsing-remitting, secondary progressive and progressive-relapsing forms of multiple sclerosis all featured among disease courses. Whole-study results and caveats: For normalized Chao1 diversity, multiple sclerosis patients scored significantly lower than controls did. Several TRBV segments were more frequent in patients than controls; TRBV5-6, TRBV5-1 and TRBV20-1 belonged to this group. Same-batch preparations were strongly co-clustered by F measure.

A word on this clonotype: What it recognizes is unknown.

Unique molecular identifiers were carried by the TCR beta cDNA libraries. Each sample of roughly 0.9 to 11 million input T cells yielded about 500,000 cDNA molecules, so each molecule approximated one T cell. TCRdb redid the calling of the PCR reads with MiXCR, one entry per CDR3 protein. The data show approximately 730,000 distinct CDR3 sequences, with 25% to 30% seen just once and 0.55% to 0.65% held by the top ten. Germline V gene sequence: CDR1 MNHNY, CDR2 SVGAGI (reference sequence). V shed 7 bases and J shed 5 bases, with 17 bases lying between them. The CDR3 is made up of 14 amino acids. The chain combines TRBV6-6 with TRBJ1-2, with a tentative D call TRBD1 (6 bases). The receptor comes from a girl aged 5 to 17 with multiple sclerosis. The sequencing input was blood. The CDR3 loop reads CASTESGAMYGYTF. DNA for the CDR3: TGTGCCAGCACCGAATCAGGGGCGATGTATGGCTACACCTTC.